The next 29 T cell receptor beta chains were all read from a single sample in a study of CD8 T cells in Susac syndrome. Random hexamers were used to reverse transcribe roughly 0.5 to 1 ug of RNA. TCRdb fed the immunoSEQ multiplex PCR reads into MiXCR, producing one record per CDR3 protein. This table has 65,000 to 85,000 distinct CDR3 sequences, about 93% appearing once. The sequenced sample consisted of CD8+ T cells from PBMCs. Receptors originate from a human donor with Susac syndrome.

The rearrangement joins TRBV29-1 to TRBJ1-5, with D possibly matching TRBD1 (6 bases). The CDR3 runs to 12 residues. The germline gives CDR1 SQVTM, CDR2 ANQGSEA. Trimming removed 4 bases at V and 4 bases at J, with 8 bases between. The DNA for the CDR3 is TGCAGCGTTGGAGACAGGAATCAGCCCCAGCATTTT. Residues: CSVGDRNQPQHF.

The V call is TRBV13, the J call TRBJ2-1; TRBD2 agrees at 13 bases. CDR1 is PRHDT and CDR2 is FYEKMQ in the germline V gene (reference sequence). J lost 4 bases, V lost 5 bases, and 8 bases had no gene match. The CDR3 is made up of 17 amino acids. As DNA, the CDR3 is TGTGCCAGCAGCATACGGACTAGCGGGAGCGCTTACAATGAGCAGTTCTTC. As protein: CASSIRTSGSAYNEQFF.

The rearrangement uses TRBV29-1 and TRBJ1-1; D perhaps matches TRBD1 (5 bases). The ends were cut back, 7 bases at V and 10 bases at J, with 16 bases in the middle. The germline V gene encodes CDR1 SQVTM and CDR2 ANQGSEA. The CDR3 runs to 11 residues. CDR3 coding DNA: TGCAGCGGTAAAGGGGCACAACGAGCTTTCTTT. It encodes CSGKGAQRAFF.

This clonotype showed up just once. This sequence joins TRBV10-3 and TRBJ1-3; 9 bases match TRBD1. This CDR3 is built from 13 residues. The germline V gene has CDR1 ENHRY and CDR2 SYGVKD. V was clipped by 5 bases and J by 8 bases; unmatched bases: 4. CDR3 sequence reads: CAISPGQGYTIYF. The CDR3 DNA is TGTGCCATCAGTCCGGGACAGGGATACACCATATATTTT.

V and J are TRBV5-1 and TRBJ2-2; D unclear. V gave up 2 bases and J gave up 0 bases, with 11 bases separating them. The CDR3 is 16 amino acids. Germline V lookup: CDR1 SGHRS, CDR2 YFSETQ. Here the CDR3 DNA reads TGCGCCAGCAGCTTCTGGCGGAGCGCGAACACCGGGGAGCTGTTTTTT. This gives the protein CASSFWRSANTGELFF. Looking up the rest from reference TRBV5-1 and TRBJ2-2 gives the full variable domain: KAGVTQTPRYLIKTRGQQVTLSCSPISGHRSVSWYQQTPGQGLQFLFEYFSETQRNKGNFPGRFSGRQFSNSRSEMNVSTLELGDSALYLCASSFWRSANTGELFFGEGSRLTVL.

V gene TRBV7-9 combines with J gene TRBJ1-3; 7 bases line up with TRBD1. With 4 bases clipped from V and 4 bases from J, the junction kept 4 bases outside the gene matches. Germline V gene data show CDR1 as SEHNR and CDR2 as FQNEAQ (reference sequence). This CDR3 is built from 14 residues. CDR3 residues: CASSSGTAGNTIYF. CDR3 in DNA: TGTGCCAGCAGCTCCGGGACAGCCGGAAACACCATATATTTT. The variable domain in full, with the rest retrieved from reference TRBV7-9 and TRBJ1-3, is DTGVSQNPRHKITKRGQNVTFRCDPISEHNRLYWYRQTLGQGPEFLTYFQNEAQLEKSRLLSDRFSAERPKGSFSTLEIQRTEQGDSAMYLCASSSGTAGNTIYFGEGSWLTVV.

This clonotype was recorded once. The J gene is TRBJ2-3, the V gene TRBV5-1; 9 bases match TRBD1. V was pared by 5 bases and J by 6 bases, with 7 bases of the junction left unmatched. This CDR3 has 14 amino acids. CDR1 and CDR2 from the germline V gene are SGHRS and YFSETQ. CDR3 protein: CASRRGTGPDTQYF. As DNA, the CDR3 is TGCGCCAGCAGAAGAGGGACAGGGCCCGATACGCAGTATTTT. The complete variable domain, with remaining parts taken from reference TRBV5-1 and TRBJ2-3, reads KAGVTQTPRYLIKTRGQQVTLSCSPISGHRSVSWYQQTPGQGLQFLFEYFSETQRNKGNFPGRFSGRQFSNSRSEMNVSTLELGDSALYLCASRRGTGPDTQYFGPGTRLTVL.

This chain uses TRBV5-4 with TRBJ1-1, with a possible D match to TRBD1 (5 bases). Trimming pared 0 bases from V and 12 bases from J, leaving 15 bases between. The CDR3 runs 13 residues. Germline V CDR1 and CDR2: SGHNT, YYREEE (reference sequence). The CDR3 bases are TGTGCCAGCAGCTTGGTGGGCAGGGAGATGACTTTCTTT. This encodes CASSLVGREMTFF.

The CDR3: CASSDGGGFNTEAFF. The CDR3 nucleotides are TGTGCCAGCAGTGACGGCGGGGGTTTCAACACTGAAGCTTTCTTT. The rearrangement uses TRBV2 and TRBJ1-1; D is possibly TRBD1 (5 bases). Germline V gene data show CDR1 as SNHLY and CDR2 as FYNNEI. This CDR3 is 15 amino acids long. Deletions cut 3 bases from V and 2 bases from J, with 13 bases between.

V and J are TRBV20-1 and TRBJ1-2; no reliable D call. CDR1 DFQATT and CDR2 SNEGSKA come from the germline V gene (reference sequence). This CDR3 is 11 amino acids long. V lost 7 bases and J lost 3, with 9 bases in between. The DNA for the CDR3 is TGCAGTGGAGATCGGGACTATGGCTACACCTTC. Amino acids: CSGDRDYGYTF.

This chain uses TRBV5-1 with TRBJ2-1; 8 bases align to TRBD2. Germline V CDR1 and CDR2: SGHRS, YFSETQ. V trimming: 3 bases; J trimming: 8 bases; junction bases outside the gene matches: 4. This CDR3 spans 13 amino acids. The CDR3: CASSWTSLDEQFF. The CDR3 DNA is TGCGCCAGCAGCTGGACTAGCCTCGATGAGCAGTTCTTC.

The chain joins TRBV5-4 to TRBJ2-1; D is undetermined. V lost 9 bases, J lost 6 bases, and 16 bases lay in between. Germline CDR1 SGHNT, CDR2 YYREEE (reference sequence). This CDR3 has 13 amino acids. Here the CDR3 reads CATEGPRVNEQFF. CDR3 coding DNA: TGTGCCACTGAAGGCCCCCGGGTCAATGAGCAGTTCTTC.

This clonotype has a single count. V and J are TRBV5-6 and TRBJ2-1; 12 positions agree with TRBD2. CDR1 is SGHDT and CDR2 is YYEEEE in the germline V gene. The CDR3 is made up of 15 amino acids. Unmatched junction bases numbered 4, after V lost 6 bases and J lost 3 bases. The CDR3 here is CASTVTSGGYNEQFF. CDR3 bases: TGTGCCAGCACCGTGACTAGCGGGGGCTACAATGAGCAGTTCTTC.

CDR3 in DNA: TGTGCCAGCAGCTACGGACAGGCCCCTGGAAACACCATATATTTT. Its translation: CASSYGQAPGNTIYF. The V call is TRBV9, the J call TRBJ1-3; 7 bases align to TRBD1. V trimming: 4 bases; J trimming: 2 bases; junction bases outside the gene matches: 6. Germline V gene data show CDR1 as SGDLS and CDR2 as YYNGEE. The CDR3 totals 15 residues. The full variable domain, with the rest looked up from reference TRBV9 and TRBJ1-3, is DSGVTQTPKHLITATGQRVTLRCSPRSGDLSVYWYQQSLDQGLQFLIQYYNGEERAKGNILERFSAQQFPDLHSELNLSSLELGDSALYFCASSYGQAPGNTIYFGEGSWLTVV.

This clonotype appeared a single time. The chain uses TRBV7-9 and TRBJ2-3, with 14 bases fitting TRBD2. CDR1 and CDR2 from the germline V gene are SEHNR and FQNEAQ (reference sequence). The J segment lost 4 bases and the V segment lost 4 bases, leaving 13 bases of the junction unmatched. CDR3 length: 19 amino acids. CDR3 sequence: CASSSKGLAGVGVSDTQYF. DNA for the CDR3: TGTGCCAGCAGCTCGAAGGGACTAGCGGGAGTAGGTGTCTCAGATACGCAGTATTTT.

The chain carries TRBV20-1 and TRBJ1-4; unclear D gene. Trimming stripped 3 bases from V and 5 bases from J, with 4 bases between. The V gene's germline CDR1 is DFQATT and CDR2 SNEGSKA (reference sequence). This CDR3 spans 11 amino acids. CDR3: CSARENEKLFF. In nucleotides, the CDR3 is TGCAGTGCTAGGGAGAATGAAAAACTGTTTTTT.

This chain joins TRBV13 and TRBJ2-7; D unclear. V lost 4 bases, J lost 0 bases, and 10 bases lay in between. In germline, CDR1 is PRHDT, CDR2 FYEKMQ (reference sequence). The CDR3 contains 14 residues. This chain's CDR3 is CASSSRHFSYEQYF. The CDR3 nucleotides are TGTGCCAGCAGCTCCCGACATTTCTCCTACGAGCAGTACTTC.

This clonotype has just one count. This chain uses TRBV14 with TRBJ1-4, with no clear D. Germline loops: CDR1 SGHDN, CDR2 FVKESK. The CDR3 loop spans 14 amino acids. Between the trimmed V and J ends, which lost 4 bases and 7 bases, there was a span of 13 bases. CDR3 loop: CASSRAGRSEKLFF. CDR3 DNA: TGTGCCAGCAGCCGCGCCGGTCGAAGTGAAAAACTGTTTTTT.

The V and J genes are TRBV27 and TRBJ1-2; the D is unclear. Germline CDR1 is MNHEY and CDR2 is SMNVEV (reference sequence). The CDR3 length is 15 residues. V lost 0 bases to trimming and J lost 1 base, with 9 bases between them. CDR3 DNA sequence: TGTGCCAGCAGTTTATCGGTCGGAGGTAACTATGGCTACACCTTC. Its translation is CASSLSVGGNYGYTF.

The chain recombines TRBV2 with TRBJ2-7, with TRBD2 matching over 8 bases. The junction had 6 bases not matched to a gene; V was cut back by 3 bases and J by 2 bases. Germline assignment: CDR1 SNHLY and CDR2 FYNNEI. CDR3 size: 15 residues. CDR3 sequence reads: CASSESGGYTYEQYF. CDR3 sequence (DNA): TGTGCCAGCAGTGAGAGCGGGGGTTACACCTACGAGCAGTACTTC.

V gene TRBV20-1 combines with J gene TRBJ2-7; 9 bases align to TRBD2. The CDR3 covers 15 residues. Germline V gene sequence: CDR1 DFQATT, CDR2 SNEGSKA (reference sequence). Trimming at V came to 0 bases and at J to 3 bases, leaving 6 bases not matched to a gene. The CDR3 loop reads CSARDGEREVYEQYF. In nucleotides, the CDR3 is TGCAGTGCTAGAGATGGCGAGCGGGAGGTCTACGAGCAGTACTTC.

The rearrangement uses TRBV2 and TRBJ1-2; perhaps TRBD1 as D (6 bases). The CDR3 is made up of 12 amino acids. Per the germline V gene, CDR1 is SNHLY and CDR2 is FYNNEI. V shed 8 bases and J shed 4 bases, with 11 bases lying between them. The DNA of the CDR3 is TGTGCCAGCCAGGGGCAGGTCTATGGCTACACCTTC. Its translation is CASQGQVYGYTF.

CDR3 in amino acids: CASSQEGGRETQYF. Here the CDR3 DNA reads TGCGCCAGCAGCCAAGAAGGGGGCCGGGAGACCCAGTACTTC. The chain recombines TRBV4-1 with TRBJ2-5; 7 positions match TRBD1. Germline loops: CDR1 MGHRA, CDR2 YSYEKL. V shed 0 bases, J shed 5 bases, and the junction held 3 bases outside the gene matches. This CDR3 comprises 14 residues.

This chain joins TRBV27 and TRBJ1-1; D not resolved. V was pared by 4 bases and J by 2 bases, with 11 bases between. Germline V gene data show CDR1 as MNHEY and CDR2 as SMNVEV (reference sequence). The CDR3 spans 14 residues. CDR3 amino acids: CASSSAGRNTEAFF. The CDR3 nucleotides read TGTGCCAGCAGTTCAGCGGGCCGAAACACTGAAGCTTTCTTT.

The chain employs TRBV19 and TRBJ1-5; 7 bases fit TRBD1. Germline values: CDR1 LNHDA, CDR2 SQIVND (reference sequence). CDR3 length equals 15 residues. V lost 5 bases, J lost 6 bases, and 10 bases stayed unmatched. CDR3 amino acids: CASSFLGQEGQPQHF. CDR3 coding DNA: TGTGCCAGTAGTTTCCTCGGACAGGAAGGTCAGCCCCAGCATTTT.

The chain joins TRBV4-1 to TRBJ2-2; D is unclear. V was pared by 7 bases and J by 3 bases, with 12 bases between. The germline V gene encodes CDR1 MGHRA and CDR2 YSYEKL. The length of the CDR3 is 14 residues. The CDR3 DNA follows: TGCGCCAGCACCCTACGCCCCGACACCGGGGAGCTGTTTTTT. Translating gives CASTLRPDTGELFF.

This clonotype was seen only once. This sequence joins TRBV15 and TRBJ1-1; 11 nucleotides agree with TRBD1. The junction had 1 base not matched to a gene; V was cut back by 1 base and J by 0 bases. The germline CDR1 and CDR2 sequences are LNHNV and YYDKDF (reference sequence). This CDR3 is built from 16 residues. The CDR3 is CATSRGDRGMNTEAFF. The CDR3 region has the DNA TGTGCCACCAGCAGAGGGGACAGGGGGATGAACACTGAAGCTTTCTTT.

The chain combines TRBV7-8 with TRBJ1-4; possible D gene TRBD1, 5 bases. Germline loops: CDR1 SGHVS, CDR2 FQNEAQ. The CDR3 loop spans 14 amino acids. V gave up 5 bases and J gave up 4 bases, with 11 bases separating them. As DNA, the CDR3 is TGTGCCAGCAGCCCAGGGCGCCTTAATGAAAAACTGTTTTTT. Translated: CASSPGRLNEKLFF. Full variable domain (rest looked up from reference TRBV7-8 and TRBJ1-4): GAGVSQSPRYKVAKRGQDVALRCDPISGHVSLFWYQQALGQGPEFLTYFQNEAQLDKSGLPSDRFFAERPEGSVSTLKIQRTQQEDSAVYLCASSPGRLNEKLFFGSGTQLSVL.

The chain has TRBV20-1 and TRBJ2-7; D uncertain. The germline V gene has CDR1 DFQATT and CDR2 SNEGSKA (reference sequence). The CDR3 is 15 residues long. V lost 1 base, J lost 2 bases, and 15 bases lay in between. This chain's CDR3 is CSARATRADAYEQYF. The CDR3 nucleotides read TGCAGTGCTAGAGCTACCCGGGCGGATGCCTACGAGCAGTACTTC.